The rows below give T cell receptor beta chains drawn from one sample of a study of cytomegalovirus exposure and HLA in healthy donors. TCRdb's table, derived via immunoSEQ multiplex PCR, lists solely in-frame clones and lacks some. Among over 100,000 clones listed, roughly three quarters were seen once. The sample consisted of PBMCs. The receptors come from a woman aged 18-30 years in good health and CMV-seropositive. Each CDR3 is given with its conserved first and last residue. D genes are given only for firm matches. Rows may omit the clone size; those that give it use once, few, many or a size class.

d_gene	abundance	v_gene	j_gene	CDR3aa	CDR3nt
TRBD1	few	TRBV7-8	TRBJ1-1	CAISQRTGGGFMNTEAFF	TGTGCCATCAGCCAGAGGACAGGGGGGGGATTCATGAACACTGAAGCTTTCTTT
TRBD1	-	TRBV11-3	TRBJ1-3	CASSRTGAFGNTIYF	TGTGCCAGCAGTCGAACAGGGGCGTTTGGAAACACCATATATTTT
-	-	TRBV4-1	TRBJ2-1	CASSQGMIGGPSYNEQFF	TGCGCCAGCAGCCAAGGGATGATAGGAGGGCCCTCCTACAATGAGCAGTTCTTC
-	-	TRBV6-5	TRBJ2-4	CASSYLPVGGNIQYF	TGTGCCAGCAGTTACCTCCCGGTGGGGGGTAACATTCAGTACTTC
TRBD2	-	TRBV5-1	TRBJ2-5	CASSIQQGLAGGETQYF	TGCGCCAGCAGCATTCAACAGGGACTAGCGGGAGGAGAGACCCAGTACTTC
-	-	TRBV14	TRBJ2-5	CASSRGQPRETQYF	TGTGCCAGCAGCCGTGGACAGCCGCGGGAGACCCAGTACTTC
-	-	TRBV10-2	TRBJ1-3	CASSVPDSSGNTIYF	TGCGCCAGCAGTGTACCGGACAGTTCTGGAAACACCATATATTTT
-	once	TRBV6-1	TRBJ1-2	CASSEVGAVIYGYTF	TGTGCCAGCAGTGAAGTAGGTGCGGTTATATATGGCTACACCTTC
TRBD1	-	TRBV18	TRBJ2-7	CASSLRDRGGEQYF	TGTGCCAGCTCACTTCGGGACAGGGGAGGCGAGCAGTACTTC
-	once	TRBV28	TRBJ2-7	CASSGGASYEQYF	TGTGCCAGCAGTGGGGGGGCGAGTTACGAGCAGTACTTC
TRBD1	-	TRBV6-1	TRBJ1-2	CASGQDTSYTF	TGTGCCAGCGGACAGGACACGAGCTACACCTTC
-	-	TRBV6-5	TRBJ2-2	CASFRGGELFF	TGTGCCAGCTTTAGGGGCGGGGAGCTGTTTTTT
-	-	TRBV19	TRBJ2-1	CASTNILNNEQFF	TGTGCCAGTACTAATATACTGAACAATGAGCAGTTCTTC
TRBD2	-	TRBV11-2	TRBJ2-7	CASSLRGTLAGEEQYF	TGTGCCAGCAGCTTAAGAGGGACGCTAGCGGGAGAGGAGCAGTACTTC
-	-	TRBV5-6	TRBJ1-4	CASSRVANEKLFF	TGTGCCAGCAGCCGGGTGGCAAATGAAAAACTGTTTTTT
TRBD2	once	TRBV2	TRBJ2-3	CARRTSGTDTQYF	TGTGCCAGACGGACTAGCGGCACAGATACGCAGTATTTT
TRBD1	-	TRBV19	TRBJ1-5	CASRGQNQPQHF	TGTGCCAGTAGGGGACAGAATCAGCCCCAGCATTTT
TRBD1	-	TRBV12-5	TRBJ1-1	CASGLVRRGVTEAFF	TGTGCTAGTGGTTTGGTACGCAGGGGGGTCACTGAAGCTTTCTTT
TRBD1	-	TRBV2	TRBJ1-2	CASRKDRVSDYGYTF	TGTGCCAGCAGGAAGGACAGGGTTTCTGACTATGGCTACACCTTC
TRBD1	-	TRBV9	TRBJ2-5	CASSATTGGVETQYF	TGTGCCAGCAGCGCCACGACAGGGGGCGTAGAGACCCAGTACTTC
-	-	TRBV7-3	TRBJ2-5	CASSSRGETQYF	TGTGCCAGCAGCTCCCGGGGGGAGACCCAGTACTTC
TRBD1	few	TRBV5-6	TRBJ1-1	CASSLGRGFGEAFF	TGTGCCAGCAGCTTGGGCAGGGGGTTTGGGGAAGCTTTCTTT
-	-	TRBV6-1	TRBJ1-1	CATGIGHRATEAFF	TGTGCCACCGGGATCGGGCACAGAGCCACTGAAGCTTTCTTT
TRBD2	once	TRBV5-1	TRBJ2-7	CASSLVPSGRDIYEQYF	TGCGCCAGCAGCTTGGTTCCTAGCGGGAGGGATATCTACGAGCAGTACTTC
-	few	TRBV10-1	TRBJ1-2	CASSRQGVYGYTF	TGCGCCAGCTCTCGCCAGGGTGTCTATGGCTACACCTTC
-	-	TRBV5-4	TRBJ2-5	CASSLATGEAETQYF	TGTGCCAGCAGCTTGGCCACGGGGGAGGCAGAGACCCAGTACTTC
-	-	TRBV2	TRBJ1-3	CASSLNRDTYSGNTIYF	TGTGCCAGCAGTTTAAACCGGGACACCTACTCTGGAAACACCATATATTTT
TRBD1	-	TRBV5-1	TRBJ1-1	CASRGQGSSTEAFF	TGCGCCAGCAGAGGACAGGGGTCGTCTACCGAAGCTTTCTTT
TRBD2	-	TRBV19	TRBJ2-3	CASSITGTSGSTDTQYF	TGTGCCAGTAGTATAACGGGGACTAGCGGGAGCACAGATACGCAGTATTTT
-	once	TRBV7-9	TRBJ2-7	CASSHPSSRYEQYF	TGTGCCAGCAGCCACCCTTCTAGTCGCTACGAGCAGTACTTC
-	-	TRBV2	TRBJ2-7	CASSEVEGYEQYF	TGTGCCAGCAGTGAAGTGGAGGGATACGAGCAGTACTTC
TRBD1	-	TRBV25-1	TRBJ1-5	CASSAKGQGNNQPQHF	TGTGCCAGCAGTGCCAAGGGACAGGGGAACAATCAGCCCCAGCATTTT
TRBD1	-	TRBV7-9	TRBJ2-7	CASSAGDRAGDEQYF	TGTGCCAGCAGCGCAGGGGACAGGGCGGGCGACGAGCAGTACTTC
-	-	TRBV6-5	TRBJ2-4	CASSFSSAKNIQYF	TGTGCCAGCAGTTTTTCTTCTGCCAAAAACATTCAGTACTTC
TRBD2	-	TRBV5-1	TRBJ2-7	CASSLTSGGLYEQYF	TGCGCCAGCAGCTTGACTAGCGGAGGACTCTACGAGCAGTACTTC
TRBD1	-	TRBV9	TRBJ2-5	CASSVAGTGEETQYF	TGTGCCAGCAGCGTCGCCGGGACAGGGGAAGAGACCCAGTACTTC
-	-	TRBV15	TRBJ1-6	CATSRDKSGSPLHF	TGTGCCACCAGCAGAGATAAAAGCGGCTCACCCCTCCACTTT
-	-	TRBV14	TRBJ1-2	CASSPGAYGYTF	TGTGCCAGCAGCCCAGGGGCCTATGGCTACACCTTC
TRBD2	-	TRBV27	TRBJ2-7	CASSLSGSSYEQYF	TGTGCCAGCAGCCTTAGCGGGAGCTCCTACGAGCAGTACTTC
TRBD2	-	TRBV7-3	TRBJ2-1	CASSLTQGGKQFF	TGTGCCAGCAGCTTAACCCAGGGAGGGAAGCAGTTCTTC
-	-	TRBV7-9	TRBJ2-1	CSSSLPGISTNEQFF	TGTTCCAGCAGCTTACCCGGGATCTCTACAAATGAGCAGTTCTTC
TRBD1	-	TRBV5-3	TRBJ1-5	CARSFRTGPPQHF	TGTGCCAGAAGCTTCCGGACAGGGCCGCCCCAGCATTTT
-	-	TRBV27	TRBJ1-1	CASSSLGLPNTEAFF	TGTGCCAGCAGTTCCCTCGGACTCCCGAACACTGAAGCTTTCTTT
TRBD2	-	TRBV7-3	TRBJ2-1	CASSPGWGGYGEQFF	TGTGCCAGCAGCCCCGGTTGGGGAGGGTACGGTGAGCAGTTCTTC
-	-	TRBV5-8	TRBJ2-4	CASSLQGYIQYF	TGTGCCAGCAGCCTACAGGGATACATTCAGTACTTC
-	few	TRBV6-1	TRBJ2-7	CASSEFRDSSYEQYF	TGTGCCAGCAGTGAGTTCAGAGACTCCTCCTACGAGCAGTACTTC